This TCR beta chain was recorded in a study of CD8 T cells in ankylosing spondylitis. Regarding the study as a whole: Seven or eight highly homologous variants made up a TCR beta motif, and this motif appeared characteristic of ankylosing spondylitis blood. Researchers reportedly found disease-linked clones significantly enriched in matched ankylosing spondylitis synovial fluid.

Germline-derived CDR1 and CDR2 are SGHRS and YFSETQ. The trim removed 4 bases at V and 8 bases at J, leaving 10 bases unmatched. This CDR3 region has 15 residues. TCRdb re-derived calls from the 5' RACE reads in MiXCR, one entry per CDR3 protein. The sample holds about 210,000 distinct CDR3 sequences, around 7.9% seen once. This clonotype was observed many times. Its antigen is as yet unknown. The rearrangement links TRBV5-1 to TRBJ2-1, with TRBD2 identical over 9 bases. This clonotype originated in a male donor with ankylosing spondylitis. The sequencing sample was made of blood, either unsorted or a sorted T cell fraction (not recorded which). The CDR3 sequence is CASSLWTSEADEQFF. The CDR3, as DNA: TGCGCCAGCAGCCTCTGGACTAGCGAGGCGGATGAGCAGTTCTTC.